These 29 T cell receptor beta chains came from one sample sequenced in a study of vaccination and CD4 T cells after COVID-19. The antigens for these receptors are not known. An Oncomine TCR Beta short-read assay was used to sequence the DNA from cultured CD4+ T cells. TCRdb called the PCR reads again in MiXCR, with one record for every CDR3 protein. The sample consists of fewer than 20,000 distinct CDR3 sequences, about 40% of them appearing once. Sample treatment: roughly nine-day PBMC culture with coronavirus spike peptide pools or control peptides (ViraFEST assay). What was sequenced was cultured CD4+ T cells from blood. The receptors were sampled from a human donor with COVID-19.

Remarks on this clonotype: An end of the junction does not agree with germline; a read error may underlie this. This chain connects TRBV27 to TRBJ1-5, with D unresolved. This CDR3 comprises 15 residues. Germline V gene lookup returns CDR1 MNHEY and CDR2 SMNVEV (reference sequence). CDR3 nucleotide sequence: TGTGCCAGCAGCCTACAAGGGTTGGGAAATCAGCCCCAGCGTTTT. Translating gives CASSLQGLGNQPQRF.

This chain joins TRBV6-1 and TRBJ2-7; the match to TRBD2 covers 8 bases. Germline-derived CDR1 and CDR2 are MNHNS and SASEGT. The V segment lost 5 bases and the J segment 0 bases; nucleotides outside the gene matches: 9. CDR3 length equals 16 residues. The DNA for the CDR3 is TGTGCCAGCAGTACAGCAGCGGGGACTAGCTCCTACGAGCAGTACTTC. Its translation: CASSTAAGTSSYEQYF.

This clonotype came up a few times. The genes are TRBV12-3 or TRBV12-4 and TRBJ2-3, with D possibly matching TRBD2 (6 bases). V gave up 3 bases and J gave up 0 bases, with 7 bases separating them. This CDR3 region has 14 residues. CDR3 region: CASSLGLSTDTQYF. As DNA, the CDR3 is TGTGCCAGCAGTTTGGGACTTAGCACAGATACGCAGTATTTT.

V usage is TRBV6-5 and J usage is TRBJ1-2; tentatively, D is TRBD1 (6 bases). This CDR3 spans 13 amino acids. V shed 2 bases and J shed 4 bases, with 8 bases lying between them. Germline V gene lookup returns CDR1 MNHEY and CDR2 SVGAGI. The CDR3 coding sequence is TGTGCCAGCAGTTACCAGGGGAGCTATGGCTACACCTTC. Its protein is CASSYQGSYGYTF.

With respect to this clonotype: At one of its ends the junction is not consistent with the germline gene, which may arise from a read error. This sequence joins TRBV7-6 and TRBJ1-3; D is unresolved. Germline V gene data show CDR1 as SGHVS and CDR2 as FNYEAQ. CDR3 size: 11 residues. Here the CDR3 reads CASSPGNTIYF. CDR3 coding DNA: TGTGCCAGCAGCCCTGGCAACACCATATATTTT.

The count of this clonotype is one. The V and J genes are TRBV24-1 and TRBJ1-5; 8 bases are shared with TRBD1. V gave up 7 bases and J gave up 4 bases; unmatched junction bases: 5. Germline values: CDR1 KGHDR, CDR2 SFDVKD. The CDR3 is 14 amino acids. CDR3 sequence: CATRGQGMNQPQHF. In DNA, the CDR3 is TGTGCCACCAGAGGACAGGGAATGAATCAGCCCCAGCATTTT.

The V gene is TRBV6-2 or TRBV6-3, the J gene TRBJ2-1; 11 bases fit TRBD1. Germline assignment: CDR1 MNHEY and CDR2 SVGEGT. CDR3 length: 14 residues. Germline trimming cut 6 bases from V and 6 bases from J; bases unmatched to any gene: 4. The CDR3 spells CASSRGQGANEQFF. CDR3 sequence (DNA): TGTGCCAGCAGCCGAGGACAGGGGGCCAATGAGCAGTTCTTC.

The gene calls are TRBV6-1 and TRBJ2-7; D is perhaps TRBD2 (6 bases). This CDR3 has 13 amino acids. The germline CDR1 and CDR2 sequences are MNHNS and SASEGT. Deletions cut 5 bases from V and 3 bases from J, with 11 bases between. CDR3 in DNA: TGTGCCAGCAGTCGGGGGACTGGCTACGAGCAGTACTTC. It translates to CASSRGTGYEQYF.

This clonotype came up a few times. DNA of the CDR3: TGTGCCAGCATAGGAAGGGGGCATCACTATGGCTACACCTTC. Amino acids: CASIGRGHHYGYTF. The chain is built from TRBV6-1 and TRBJ1-2; 7 bases line up with TRBD1. The CDR3 covers 14 residues. Trimming cost V 7 bases and J 3 bases; bases outside gene matches: 8. Germline CDR1 reads MNHNS; CDR2 reads SASEGT.

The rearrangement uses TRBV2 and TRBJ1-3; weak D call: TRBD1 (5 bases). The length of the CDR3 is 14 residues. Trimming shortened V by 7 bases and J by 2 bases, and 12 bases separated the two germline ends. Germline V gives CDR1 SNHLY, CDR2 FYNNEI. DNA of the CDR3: TGTGCCAGCAACCAGCAGGGTACTGGAAACACCATATATTTT. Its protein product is CASNQQGTGNTIYF.

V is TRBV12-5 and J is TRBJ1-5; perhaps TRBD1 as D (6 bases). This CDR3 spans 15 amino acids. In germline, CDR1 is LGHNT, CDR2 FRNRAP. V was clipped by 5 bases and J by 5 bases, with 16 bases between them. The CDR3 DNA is TGTGCTAGTGGTCCACCAAGCAGGGGAGATCAGCCCCAGCATTTT. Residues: CASGPPSRGDQPQHF. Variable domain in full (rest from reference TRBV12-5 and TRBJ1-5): DARVTQTPRHKVTEMGQEVTMRCQPILGHNTVFWYRQTMMQGLELLAYFRNRAPLDDSGMPKDRFSAEMPDATLATLKIQPSEPRDSAVYFCASGPPSRGDQPQHFGDGTRLSIL.

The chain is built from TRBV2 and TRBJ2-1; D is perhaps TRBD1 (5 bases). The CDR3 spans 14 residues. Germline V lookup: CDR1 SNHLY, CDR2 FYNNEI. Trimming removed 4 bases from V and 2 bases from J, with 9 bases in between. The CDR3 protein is CASSAQGPYNEQFF. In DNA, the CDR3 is TGTGCCAGCAGTGCGCAGGGTCCCTACAATGAGCAGTTCTTC.

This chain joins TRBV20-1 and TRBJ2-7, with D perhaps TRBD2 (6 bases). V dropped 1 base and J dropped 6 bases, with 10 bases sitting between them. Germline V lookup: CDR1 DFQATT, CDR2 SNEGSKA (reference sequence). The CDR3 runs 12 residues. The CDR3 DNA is TGCAGTGCTAGAGGTTTAGCGGTCGAGCAGTACTTC. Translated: CSARGLAVEQYF.

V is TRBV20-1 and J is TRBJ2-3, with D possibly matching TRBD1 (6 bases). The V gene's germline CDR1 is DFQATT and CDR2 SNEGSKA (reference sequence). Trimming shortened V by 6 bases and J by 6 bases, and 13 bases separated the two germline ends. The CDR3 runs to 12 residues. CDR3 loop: CSAFPGVDTQYF. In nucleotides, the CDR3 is TGCAGTGCGTTCCCAGGGGTCGATACGCAGTATTTT.

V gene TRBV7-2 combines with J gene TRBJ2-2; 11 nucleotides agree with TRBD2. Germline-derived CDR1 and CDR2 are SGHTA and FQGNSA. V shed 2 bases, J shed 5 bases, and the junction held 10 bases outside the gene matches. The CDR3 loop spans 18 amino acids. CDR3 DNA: TGTGCCAGCAGCTTATCCATTAGCGGGGGGGCTGGAACCGGGGAGCTGTTTTTT. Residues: CASSLSISGGAGTGELFF.

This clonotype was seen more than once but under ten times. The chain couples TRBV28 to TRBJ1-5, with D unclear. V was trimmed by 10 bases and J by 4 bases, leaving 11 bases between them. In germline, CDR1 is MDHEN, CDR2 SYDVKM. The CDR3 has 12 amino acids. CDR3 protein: CATSIGNQPQHF. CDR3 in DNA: TGTGCCACCTCTATCGGGAATCAGCCCCAGCATTTT.

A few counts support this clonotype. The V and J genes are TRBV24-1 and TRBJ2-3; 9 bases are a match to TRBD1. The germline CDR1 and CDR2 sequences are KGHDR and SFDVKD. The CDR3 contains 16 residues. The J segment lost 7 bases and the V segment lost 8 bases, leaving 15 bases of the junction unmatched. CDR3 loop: CATNPRVGQGVNTQYF. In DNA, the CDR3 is TGTGCCACCAATCCTCGAGTGGGACAGGGTGTAAATACGCAGTATTTT.

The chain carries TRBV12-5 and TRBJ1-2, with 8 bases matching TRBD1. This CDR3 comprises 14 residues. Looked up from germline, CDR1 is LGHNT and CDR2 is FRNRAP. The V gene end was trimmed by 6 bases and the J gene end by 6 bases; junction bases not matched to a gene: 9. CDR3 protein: CASGIPGGSNGYTF. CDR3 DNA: TGTGCTAGTGGAATCCCAGGGGGCTCCAATGGCTACACCTTC.

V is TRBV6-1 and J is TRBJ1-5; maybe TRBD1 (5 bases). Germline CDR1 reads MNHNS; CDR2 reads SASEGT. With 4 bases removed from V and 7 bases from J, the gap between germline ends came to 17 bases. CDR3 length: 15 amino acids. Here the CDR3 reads CASSGTLKGYQPQHF. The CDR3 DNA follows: TGTGCCAGCAGTGGGACCTTAAAGGGGTACCAGCCCCAGCATTTT.

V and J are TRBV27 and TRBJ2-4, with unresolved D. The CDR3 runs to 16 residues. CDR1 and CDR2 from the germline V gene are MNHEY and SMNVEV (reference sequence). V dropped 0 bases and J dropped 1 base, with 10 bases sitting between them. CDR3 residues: CASSLSGMGAKNIQYF. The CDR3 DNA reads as TGTGCCAGCAGTTTATCGGGGATGGGGGCCAAAAACATTCAGTACTTC.

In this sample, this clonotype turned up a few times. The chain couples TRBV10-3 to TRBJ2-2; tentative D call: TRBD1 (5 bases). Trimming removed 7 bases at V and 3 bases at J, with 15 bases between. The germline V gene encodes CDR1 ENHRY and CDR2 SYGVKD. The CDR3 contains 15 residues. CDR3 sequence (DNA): TGTGCCATCACATCGCGTAGGGGTGACACCGGGGAGCTGTTTTTT. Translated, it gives CAITSRRGDTGELFF.

CDR3 DNA: TGTGCCAGCAGCTTAACGGCAGGGACGAACACCGGGGAGCTGTTTTTT. Its protein is CASSLTAGTNTGELFF. This rearrangement joins TRBV11-1 to TRBJ2-2; maybe TRBD1 (5 bases). CDR1 and CDR2 from the germline V gene are SGHAT and FQDESV (reference sequence). Trimming left V 2 bases short and J 0 bases short, with 10 bases between. This CDR3 is 16 amino acids long.

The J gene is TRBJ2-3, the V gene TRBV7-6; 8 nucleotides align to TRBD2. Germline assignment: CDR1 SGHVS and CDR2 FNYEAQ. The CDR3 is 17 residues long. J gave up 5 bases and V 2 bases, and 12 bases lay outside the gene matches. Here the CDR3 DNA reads TGTGCCAGCAGCTTAAGAACTCCGGGGGGGCAGAAAGATACGCAGTATTTT. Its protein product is CASSLRTPGGQKDTQYF.

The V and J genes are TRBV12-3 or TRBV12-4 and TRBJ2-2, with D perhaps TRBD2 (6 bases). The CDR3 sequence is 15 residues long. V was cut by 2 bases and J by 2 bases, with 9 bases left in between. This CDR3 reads CASSLMGGNTGELFF. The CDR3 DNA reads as TGTGCCAGCAGTTTAATGGGGGGTAACACCGGGGAGCTGTTTTTT.

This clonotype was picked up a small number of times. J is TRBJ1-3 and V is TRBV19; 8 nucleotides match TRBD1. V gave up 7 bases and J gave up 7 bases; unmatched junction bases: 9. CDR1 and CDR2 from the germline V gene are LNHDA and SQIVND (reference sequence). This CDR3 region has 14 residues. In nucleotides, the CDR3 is TGTGCCAGTACAAAAACAGGGGGAGGTAACACCATATATTTT. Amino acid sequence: CASTKTGGGNTIYF.

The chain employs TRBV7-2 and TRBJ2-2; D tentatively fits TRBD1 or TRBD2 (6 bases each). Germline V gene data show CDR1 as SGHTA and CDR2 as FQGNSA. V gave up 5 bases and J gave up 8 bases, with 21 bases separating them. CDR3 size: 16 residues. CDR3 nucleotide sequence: TGTGCCAGCAGCCCCCGGCCGGGGGCGCAGCCGGGGGAGCTGTTTTTT. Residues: CASSPRPGAQPGELFF.

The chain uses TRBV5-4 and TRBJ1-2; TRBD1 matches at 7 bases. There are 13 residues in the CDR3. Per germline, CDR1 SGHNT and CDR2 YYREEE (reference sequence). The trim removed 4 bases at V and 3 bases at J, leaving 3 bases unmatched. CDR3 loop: CASSPDRDYGYTF. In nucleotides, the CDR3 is TGTGCCAGCAGCCCCGACAGGGACTATGGCTACACCTTC.

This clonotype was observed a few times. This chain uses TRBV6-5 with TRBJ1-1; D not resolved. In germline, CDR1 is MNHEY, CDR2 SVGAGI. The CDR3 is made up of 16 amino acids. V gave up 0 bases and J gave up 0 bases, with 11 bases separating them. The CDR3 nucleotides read TGTGCCAGCAGTTACTCTCCCTCACAGATGAACACTGAAGCTTTCTTT. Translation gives CASSYSPSQMNTEAFF.

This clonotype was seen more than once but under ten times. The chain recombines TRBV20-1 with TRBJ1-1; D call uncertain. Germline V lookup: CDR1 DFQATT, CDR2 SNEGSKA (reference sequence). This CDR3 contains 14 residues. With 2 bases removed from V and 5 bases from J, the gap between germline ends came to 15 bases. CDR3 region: CSARIGGLGTEAFF. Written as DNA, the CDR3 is TGCAGTGCTAGAATAGGCGGGCTTGGGACTGAAGCTTTCTTT.